The rows below give T cell receptor beta chains drawn from one sample of a study of shared clonotypes between healthy human individuals. Clones were sequenced by immunoSEQ multiplex PCR, and TCRdb holds only the in-frame ones, with some missing. Here the sample spans about 2,500,000 clones, roughly 92% being singletons. Specimen: naive CD4+ T cells sorted from blood. These receptors were collected from a man in his late teens or twenties in good health. CDR3s include the opening cysteine and the closing phenylalanine or tryptophan. The order of the fields is J gene, V gene, D gene, clone size, CDR3 protein, CDR3 DNA. A D gene is named only where the DNA matches it firmly. Clone size is given for some rows only: seen once, a few or many times, or a class if the clone is expanded.

j_gene: TRBJ1-4
v_gene: TRBV18
d_gene: -
abundance: -
CDR3aa: CASSRGAGEKLFF
CDR3nt: TGTGCCAGCTCAAGGGGGGCAGGAGAAAAACTGTTTTTT

j_gene: TRBJ2-3
v_gene: TRBV27
d_gene: TRBD2
abundance: once
CDR3aa: CASSLSISAGGPIGQYF
CDR3nt: TGTGCCAGCAGTTTATCGATTTCTGCGGGAGGGCCCATCGGGCAGTATTTT

j_gene: TRBJ2-7
v_gene: TRBV5-1
d_gene: -
abundance: -
CDR3aa: CASSLVAGQSSYEQYF
CDR3nt: TGCGCCAGCAGCTTGGTGGCAGGACAGAGCTCCTACGAGCAGTACTTC

j_gene: TRBJ2-5
v_gene: TRBV7-2
d_gene: -
abundance: -
CDR3aa: CASSLGISQETQYF
CDR3nt: TGTGCCAGCAGCTTAGGGATTTCCCAAGAGACCCAGTACTTC

j_gene: TRBJ1-4
v_gene: TRBV30
d_gene: TRBD1
abundance: once
CDR3aa: CAWSVQQGVEKLFF
CDR3nt: TGTGCCTGGAGTGTACAGCAGGGGGTTGAAAAACTGTTTTTT

j_gene: TRBJ2-7
v_gene: TRBV6-1
d_gene: TRBD2
abundance: -
CDR3aa: CASSDRGGGSYEQYF
CDR3nt: TGTGCCAGCAGTGATCGGGGGGGTGGGAGCTACGAGCAGTACTTC

j_gene: TRBJ1-3
v_gene: TRBV6-1
d_gene: -
abundance: -
CDR3aa: CASRVSSGNTIYF
CDR3nt: TGTGCCAGCAGGGTTTCCTCTGGAAACACCATATATTTT

j_gene: TRBJ2-3
v_gene: TRBV9
d_gene: -
abundance: -
CDR3aa: CASSVAGIADTQYF
CDR3nt: TGTGCCAGCAGCGTAGCGGGGATCGCAGATACGCAGTATTTT

j_gene: TRBJ2-7
v_gene: TRBV12-2
d_gene: -
abundance: -
CDR3aa: CASRPSTGGTPYEQYF
CDR3nt: TGTGCAAGTCGCCCTTCGACAGGGGGCACCCCCTACGAGCAGTACTTC

j_gene: TRBJ2-3
v_gene: TRBV29-1
d_gene: -
abundance: -
CDR3aa: CSVETGTLTQYF
CDR3nt: TGCAGCGTTGAAACCGGGACCTTAACGCAGTATTTT

j_gene: TRBJ2-5
v_gene: TRBV5-4
d_gene: TRBD2
abundance: -
CDR3aa: CASNLADFQETQYF
CDR3nt: TGTGCCAGCAACCTAGCGGACTTCCAAGAGACCCAGTACTTC

j_gene: TRBJ2-3
v_gene: TRBV2
d_gene: -
abundance: once
CDR3aa: CASSGDRTDTQYF
CDR3nt: TGTGCCAGCAGTGGGGACCGAACAGATACGCAGTATTTT

j_gene: TRBJ2-3
v_gene: TRBV29-1
d_gene: TRBD1
abundance: -
CDR3aa: CSVWGQGIGGDTQYF
CDR3nt: TGCAGCGTGTGGGGACAGGGGATAGGAGGGGATACGCAGTATTTT

j_gene: TRBJ1-2
v_gene: TRBV30
d_gene: -
abundance: -
CDR3aa: CAWKVIDRGEEGYTF
CDR3nt: TGTGCCTGGAAAGTGATAGACCGCGGCGAGGAAGGCTACACCTTC

j_gene: TRBJ1-6
v_gene: TRBV12-2
d_gene: -
abundance: -
CDR3aa: CASRFWVHRVAFNSPLHF
CDR3nt: TGTGCAAGTCGCTTTTGGGTCCACCGGGTAGCATTTAATTCACCCCTCCACTTT

j_gene: TRBJ2-1
v_gene: TRBV12-5
d_gene: TRBD2
abundance: -
CDR3aa: CASGLVLGSGRQDEQFF
CDR3nt: TGTGCTAGTGGTTTGGTACTCGGTAGCGGGAGACAGGATGAGCAGTTCTTC

j_gene: TRBJ2-7
v_gene: TRBV10-3
d_gene: -
abundance: -
CDR3aa: CAISDPGRGNYEQYF
CDR3nt: TGTGCCATCAGTGATCCAGGACGGGGGAACTACGAGCAGTACTTC

j_gene: TRBJ2-7
v_gene: TRBV30
d_gene: -
abundance: -
CDR3aa: CAWSPTKGEQYF
CDR3nt: TGTGCCTGGTCCCCCACAAAGGGCGAGCAGTACTTC

j_gene: TRBJ1-6
v_gene: TRBV5-1
d_gene: -
abundance: once
CDR3aa: CASSQDDGRSYNSPLHF
CDR3nt: TGCGCCAGCAGCCAAGACGACGGACGCTCCTATAATTCACCCCTCCACTTT

j_gene: TRBJ1-6
v_gene: TRBV18
d_gene: -
abundance: -
CDR3aa: CASSPGQSNSPLHF
CDR3nt: TGTGCCAGCTCACCAGGACAGTCCAATTCACCCCTCCACTTT

j_gene: TRBJ1-6
v_gene: TRBV10-2
d_gene: -
abundance: -
CDR3aa: CASSPDSWGSPLHF
CDR3nt: TGCGCCAGCAGTCCGGACAGCTGGGGTTCACCCCTCCACTTT

j_gene: TRBJ1-5
v_gene: TRBV7-2
d_gene: -
abundance: -
CDR3aa: CASSLSNQPQHF
CDR3nt: TGTGCCAGCAGCTTAAGTAATCAGCCCCAGCATTTT

j_gene: TRBJ2-7
v_gene: TRBV4-1
d_gene: TRBD1
abundance: -
CDR3aa: CASSSTPGQSYEQYF
CDR3nt: TGCGCCAGCAGCTCAACGCCGGGACAGTCCTACGAGCAGTACTTC

j_gene: TRBJ1-2
v_gene: TRBV4-2
d_gene: -
abundance: -
CDR3aa: CASSQPTGANYGYTF
CDR3nt: TGTGCCAGCAGCCAACCGACGGGAGCTAACTATGGCTACACCTTC

j_gene: TRBJ1-1
v_gene: TRBV18
d_gene: -
abundance: -
CDR3aa: CASSPRGINTEAFF
CDR3nt: TGTGCCAGCTCACCACGGGGGATTAACACTGAAGCTTTCTTT

j_gene: TRBJ1-4
v_gene: TRBV7-2
d_gene: TRBD1
abundance: -
CDR3aa: CASNPTGGNEKLFF
CDR3nt: TGTGCCAGCAACCCGACAGGGGGGAATGAAAAACTGTTTTTT

j_gene: TRBJ2-7
v_gene: TRBV27
d_gene: TRBD1
abundance: -
CDR3aa: CASSSRQGGAYEQYF
CDR3nt: TGTGCCAGCAGTTCCCGACAGGGGGGAGCCTACGAGCAGTACTTC

j_gene: TRBJ1-6
v_gene: TRBV28
d_gene: -
abundance: -
CDR3aa: CATRPSDQDNSPLHF
CDR3nt: TGTGCCACCAGACCTTCCGATCAGGATAATTCACCCCTCCACTTT

j_gene: TRBJ2-7
v_gene: TRBV10-2
d_gene: -
abundance: -
CDR3aa: CASTQGYEQYF
CDR3nt: TGCGCCAGCACTCAGGGTTACGAGCAGTACTTC

j_gene: TRBJ1-1
v_gene: TRBV10-1
d_gene: TRBD1
abundance: -
CDR3aa: CASSRTGGGRATEAFF
CDR3nt: TGCGCCAGCAGTCGGACAGGGGGAGGTCGGGCCACTGAAGCTTTCTTT

j_gene: TRBJ2-1
v_gene: TRBV10-3
d_gene: -
abundance: -
CDR3aa: CAISDAVGDSYNEQFF
CDR3nt: TGTGCCATCAGTGACGCAGTGGGGGATTCCTACAATGAGCAGTTCTTC

j_gene: TRBJ2-2
v_gene: TRBV15
d_gene: -
abundance: -
CDR3aa: CATSFEPRTGELFF
CDR3nt: TGTGCCACCAGCTTCGAACCTCGGACCGGGGAGCTGTTTTTT

j_gene: TRBJ2-1
v_gene: TRBV27
d_gene: TRBD2
abundance: -
CDR3aa: CASVGWGGYNEQFF
CDR3nt: TGTGCCAGCGTGGGATGGGGGGGTTACAATGAGCAGTTCTTC

j_gene: TRBJ2-5
v_gene: TRBV7-2
d_gene: TRBD1
abundance: -
CDR3aa: CASSSGQIQETQYF
CDR3nt: TGTGCCAGCAGCTCGGGACAGATACAAGAGACCCAGTACTTC

j_gene: TRBJ1-4
v_gene: TRBV18
d_gene: -
abundance: -
CDR3aa: CASSPPGGNEKLFF
CDR3nt: TGTGCCAGCTCACCACCGGGGGGAAATGAAAAACTGTTTTTT

j_gene: TRBJ1-1
v_gene: TRBV7-3
d_gene: -
abundance: -
CDR3aa: CASSLQGRNTEAFF
CDR3nt: TGTGCCAGCAGCTTACAGGGCAGGAACACTGAAGCTTTCTTT

j_gene: TRBJ1-2
v_gene: TRBV7-9
d_gene: -
abundance: -
CDR3aa: CASSGRGRGYTF
CDR3nt: TGTGCCAGCAGTGGGAGGGGACGGGGCTACACCTTC

j_gene: TRBJ2-5
v_gene: TRBV2
d_gene: -
abundance: -
CDR3aa: CASSPGGQTQYF
CDR3nt: TGTGCCAGCAGCCCAGGCGGGCAAACCCAGTACTTC

j_gene: TRBJ2-7
v_gene: TRBV9
d_gene: TRBD1
abundance: -
CDR3aa: CASSPGTGGLEEQYF
CDR3nt: TGTGCCAGCAGCCCAGGGACAGGGGGCTTAGAGGAGCAGTACTTC

j_gene: TRBJ1-1
v_gene: TRBV7-2
d_gene: -
abundance: once
CDR3aa: CASSHPSNTEAFF
CDR3nt: TGTGCCAGCAGCCACCCGAGTAACACTGAAGCTTTCTTT

j_gene: TRBJ2-5
v_gene: TRBV7-7
d_gene: -
abundance: -
CDR3aa: CASSLGDTETQYF
CDR3nt: TGTGCTAGCAGCTTAGGGGACACAGAGACCCAGTACTTC

j_gene: TRBJ2-5
v_gene: TRBV25-1
d_gene: -
abundance: -
CDR3aa: CASSAPGTQETQYF
CDR3nt: TGTGCCAGCAGTGCACCCGGGACCCAAGAGACCCAGTACTTC

j_gene: TRBJ2-7
v_gene: TRBV11-3
d_gene: -
abundance: -
CDR3aa: CASSLRGTYEQYF
CDR3nt: TGTGCCAGCAGCTTACGGGGAACCTACGAGCAGTACTTC

j_gene: TRBJ2-5
v_gene: TRBV6-5
d_gene: -
abundance: -
CDR3aa: CASSYSSQGAGTQYF
CDR3nt: TGTGCCAGCAGTTACTCCTCACAGGGAGCAGGGACCCAGTACTTC

j_gene: TRBJ2-3
v_gene: TRBV7-8
d_gene: -
abundance: -
CDR3aa: CASSLDVGATDTQYF
CDR3nt: TGTGCCAGCAGCTTAGACGTGGGGGCCACAGATACGCAGTATTTT

j_gene: TRBJ2-2
v_gene: TRBV5-8
d_gene: -
abundance: -
CDR3aa: CASSLGALNTGELFF
CDR3nt: TGTGCCAGCAGCTTGGGGGCCTTAAACACCGGGGAGCTGTTTTTT

j_gene: TRBJ2-4
v_gene: TRBV18
d_gene: -
abundance: -
CDR3aa: CASSPPGFGVSENIQYF
CDR3nt: TGTGCCAGCTCACCACCGGGTTTTGGGGTTAGCGAAAACATTCAGTACTTC

j_gene: TRBJ1-2
v_gene: TRBV6-1
d_gene: -
abundance: -
CDR3aa: CASSEAPARGYTF
CDR3nt: TGTGCCAGCAGTGAAGCGCCCGCGAGGGGCTACACCTTC

j_gene: TRBJ1-2
v_gene: TRBV2
d_gene: TRBD1
abundance: once
CDR3aa: CASWDRAGYGYTF
CDR3nt: TGTGCCAGTTGGGACAGGGCGGGCTATGGCTACACCTTC

j_gene: TRBJ2-7
v_gene: TRBV29-1
d_gene: -
abundance: -
CDR3aa: CSVGASPFFYEQYF
CDR3nt: TGCAGCGTTGGAGCTAGCCCTTTTTTCTACGAGCAGTACTTC

j_gene: TRBJ2-1
v_gene: TRBV7-2
d_gene: -
abundance: -
CDR3aa: CASSLEGQRKQFF
CDR3nt: TGTGCCAGCAGCTTAGAAGGGCAGAGGAAGCAGTTCTTC

j_gene: TRBJ2-7
v_gene: TRBV19
d_gene: -
abundance: -
CDR3aa: CASSRQAGAPLDEQYF
CDR3nt: TGTGCCAGTAGTAGACAGGCGGGAGCGCCTCTGGACGAGCAGTACTTC

j_gene: TRBJ2-5
v_gene: TRBV9
d_gene: -
abundance: -
CDR3aa: CASSVGNGLAGRTGETQYF
CDR3nt: TGTGCCAGCAGCGTAGGGAATGGGTTGGCAGGGCGAACAGGGGAGACCCAGTACTTC

j_gene: TRBJ1-2
v_gene: TRBV7-9
d_gene: -
abundance: -
CDR3aa: CASSLAQGGYGYTF
CDR3nt: TGTGCCAGCAGCTTAGCGCAGGGCGGCTATGGCTACACCTTC